The source of this T cell receptor (beta chain) is a study of regulatory T cells in long-lasting Graves disease. Time point: persistent/refractory GD, antithyroid drugs over 5 years with positive TRAb. The authors made the TCR library using RNA they extracted from PBMCs. American Thyroid Association guidelines were used to diagnose Graves' disease. The patients were drawn from one endocrinology department in Xi'an, China. The CDR3 is 15 amino acids. Trimming removed 1 base from V and 7 bases from J; junction bases left unmatched: 4. CDR1 and CDR2 from the germline V gene are LNHNV and YYDKDF (reference sequence). Assembly of TCR beta libraries relied on iRepertoire HTBI primers together with Arm-PCR of CDR3 regions. TCRdb re-derived calls from the multiplex PCR reads in MiXCR, one entry per CDR3 protein. Found here are about 460,000 distinct CDR3 sequences, 20% to 25% of them singletons; the top ten hold roughly 14%.

The receptor was derived from a female donor with Graves disease. V is TRBV15 and J is TRBJ2-1; TRBD2 matches at 10 bases. This sample comprised peripheral blood mononuclear cells (PBMCs), obtained when the disease was refractory, from a patient treated with antithyroid drugs. The CDR3: CATSRGLAGENEQFF. For the CDR3, the DNA is TGTGCCACCAGCAGAGGCCTAGCGGGAGAGAATGAGCAGTTCTTC.